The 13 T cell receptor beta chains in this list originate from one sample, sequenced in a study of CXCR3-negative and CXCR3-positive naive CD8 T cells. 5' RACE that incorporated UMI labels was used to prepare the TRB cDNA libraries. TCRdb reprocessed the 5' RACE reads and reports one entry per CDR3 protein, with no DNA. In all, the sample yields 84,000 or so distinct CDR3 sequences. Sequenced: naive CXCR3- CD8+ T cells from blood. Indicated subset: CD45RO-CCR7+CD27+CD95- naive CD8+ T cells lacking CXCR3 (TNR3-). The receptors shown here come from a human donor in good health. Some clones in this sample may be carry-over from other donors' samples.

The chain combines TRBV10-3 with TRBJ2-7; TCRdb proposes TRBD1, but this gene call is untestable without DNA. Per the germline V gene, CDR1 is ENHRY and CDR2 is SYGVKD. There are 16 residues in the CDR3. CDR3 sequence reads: CAISESVVRVSYEQYF.

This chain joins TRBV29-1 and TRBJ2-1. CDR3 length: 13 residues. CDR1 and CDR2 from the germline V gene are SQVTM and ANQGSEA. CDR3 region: CSVVASTYNEQFF.

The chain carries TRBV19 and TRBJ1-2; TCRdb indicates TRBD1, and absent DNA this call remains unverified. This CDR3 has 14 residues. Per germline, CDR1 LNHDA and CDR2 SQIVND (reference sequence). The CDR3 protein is CASSSGYTYYGYTF.

CDR3 protein: CASSPPGGAYNEQFF. The chain is built from TRBV28 and TRBJ2-1; TCRdb reports TRBD1, a call that lacks DNA to check it against. Looked up from germline, CDR1 is MDHEN and CDR2 is SYDVKM. CDR3 size: 15 residues. Supplemented by reference TRBV28 and TRBJ2-1, the full variable domain reads DVKVTQSSRYLVKRTGEKVFLECVQDMDHENMFWYRQDPGLGLRLIYFSYDVKMKEKGDIPEGYSVSREKKERFSLILESASTNQTSMYLCASSPPGGAYNEQFFGPGTRLTVL.

This chain's CDR3 is CASSGPREAEAFF. The V and J genes are TRBV9 and TRBJ1-1; without DNA, the TCRdb call of TRBD1 cannot be checked. The CDR3 has 13 amino acids. Germline V gene data show CDR1 as SGDLS and CDR2 as YYNGEE.

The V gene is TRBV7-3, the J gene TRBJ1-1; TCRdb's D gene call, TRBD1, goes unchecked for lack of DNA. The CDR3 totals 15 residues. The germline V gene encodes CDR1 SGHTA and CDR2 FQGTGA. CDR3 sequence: CASSSSGTGYTEAFF.

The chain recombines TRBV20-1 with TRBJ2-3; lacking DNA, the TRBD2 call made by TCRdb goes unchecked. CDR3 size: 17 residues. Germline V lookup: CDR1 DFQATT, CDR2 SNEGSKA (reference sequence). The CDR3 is CSATTSTGGLELNTQYF.

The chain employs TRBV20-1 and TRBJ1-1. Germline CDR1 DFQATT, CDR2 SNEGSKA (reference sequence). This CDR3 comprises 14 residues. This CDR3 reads CSATSGEDFAEAFF.

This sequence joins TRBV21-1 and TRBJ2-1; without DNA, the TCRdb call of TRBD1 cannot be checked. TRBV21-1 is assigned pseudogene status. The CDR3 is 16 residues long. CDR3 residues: CASTSGAKLLYNEQFF.

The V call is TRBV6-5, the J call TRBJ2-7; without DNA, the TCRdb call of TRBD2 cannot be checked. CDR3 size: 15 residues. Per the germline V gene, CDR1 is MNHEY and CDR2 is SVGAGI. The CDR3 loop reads CASSFSGGPSYEQYF.

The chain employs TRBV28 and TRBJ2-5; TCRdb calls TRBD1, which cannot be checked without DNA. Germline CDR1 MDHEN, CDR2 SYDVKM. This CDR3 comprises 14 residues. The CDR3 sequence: CASRSTEYQETQYF.

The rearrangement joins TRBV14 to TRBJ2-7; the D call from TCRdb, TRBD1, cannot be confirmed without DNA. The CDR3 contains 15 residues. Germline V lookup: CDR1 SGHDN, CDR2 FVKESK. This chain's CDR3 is CASSLTGTPAYEQYF.

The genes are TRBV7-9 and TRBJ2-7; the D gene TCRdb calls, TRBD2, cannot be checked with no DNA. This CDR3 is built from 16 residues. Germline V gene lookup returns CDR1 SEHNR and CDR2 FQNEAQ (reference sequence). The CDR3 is CASSWEGASGSYEQYF.